Each of the 4 T cell receptor beta chains below was sequenced from the same sample in a study of control samples from healthy donors and cancer patients. Clones were read by immunoSEQ multiplex PCR, and TCRdb kept only the in-frame ones, dropping some. The table lists about 170,000 clones, 75% to 95% of them singletons, with just over 2% in the top ten. Sequencing used blood. The source is a woman in her forties in good health.

V gene TRBV9 combines with J gene TRBJ2-3, with D perhaps TRBD2 (7 bases). Germline V gene sequence: CDR1 SGDLS, CDR2 YYNGEE. CDR3 size: 17 residues. The V end was cut by 0 bases, the J end by 2 bases, with 16 bases between. CDR3 residues: CASSVAVGGGLTDTQYF. In DNA form, the CDR3 reads TGTGCCAGCAGCGTAGCGGTGGGGGGGGGCCTCACAGATACGCAGTATTTT.

The V and J genes are TRBV3-1 (or the pseudogene TRBV3-2) and TRBJ1-1; 9 bases map to TRBD1. Germline CDR1 LGHDT, CDR2 YNNKEL (reference sequence). The ends lost 5 bases at V and 3 bases at J; junction bases unmatched: 7. The CDR3 is made up of 15 amino acids. The DNA for the CDR3 is TGTGCCAGCAGCTTGACAGGGGGTGCGTACACTGAAGCTTTCTTT. It is translated as CASSLTGGAYTEAFF.

This chain connects TRBV10-3 to TRBJ1-1; D might be TRBD1 (5 bases). This CDR3 spans 12 amino acids. The V and J ends lost 2 bases and 11 bases respectively, with 12 bases between them. CDR1 is ENHRY, CDR2 SYGVKD, per germline. The CDR3 DNA follows: TGTGCCATCAGTGAGGGCGCCGGGGGGGCTTTCTTT. This gives the protein CAISEGAGGAFF.

The rearrangement joins TRBV19 to TRBJ2-7; either TRBD1 or TRBD2 may fit D (5 bases each). Per germline, CDR1 LNHDA and CDR2 SQIVND (reference sequence). The CDR3 runs 16 residues. The V end lost 1 base, the J end lost 7 bases, and 20 bases lay between the germline ends. DNA of the CDR3: TGTGCCAGTAGTATAGGCTTAAGGGACGGCCCCAAGGAGCAGTACTTC. Translation: CASSIGLRDGPKEQYF.